These 14 T cell receptor beta chains share one sample of origin, sequenced in a study of blood T cell repertoires in COVID-19. Assay: immunoSEQ multiplex PCR; the TCRdb copy retains only in-frame clones and omits some. The table shows some 80,000 clones, with approximately 89% occurring only once. What was sequenced was peripheral blood. The receptors stem from a man aged 45-65 years with active or convalescent COVID-19.

The gene calls are TRBV4-3 and TRBJ1-1; 7 bases agree with TRBD1. This CDR3 is 13 amino acids long. Trimming took 0 bases from V and 6 from J; bases not matched to a gene: 1. Germline V gene sequence: CDR1 LGHNA, CDR2 YSLEER. The CDR3 DNA reads TGCGCCAGCAGCCAAGATCAGGGGGCTGAAGCTTTCTTT. It specifies CASSQDQGAEAFF.

In this sample, this clone turned up once. The chain joins TRBV29-1 to TRBJ2-1; TRBD2 matches 15 bases. Looked up from germline, CDR1 is SQVTM and CDR2 is ANQGSEA. The CDR3 has 14 amino acids. V lost 4 bases and J lost 9; bases outside the gene matches: 4. For the CDR3, the DNA is TGCAGCGTTGGAAGGGGACTAGCGGGGGGTGAGCAGTTCTTC. This translates into CSVGRGLAGGEQFF.

The V and J genes are TRBV11-2 and TRBJ1-6, with a weak D call TRBD1 (5 bases). This CDR3 comprises 17 residues. V was cut by 1 base and J by 5 bases, with 15 bases left in between. Germline V gene lookup returns CDR1 SGHAT and CDR2 FQNNGV. The CDR3 is CASSLALTVRDNSPLHF. The CDR3 coding sequence is TGTGCCAGCAGCTTAGCCTTGACAGTGAGAGATAATTCACCCCTCCACTTT.

This chain connects TRBV18 to TRBJ1-2; D may be TRBD1 (5 bases). With 3 bases removed from V and 4 bases from J, the gap between germline ends came to 18 bases. The CDR3 length is 16 residues. The germline CDR1 and CDR2 sequences are KGHSH and LQKENI. CDR3 nucleotide sequence: TGTGCCAGCTCACCCACGTATGAAGGACACGGCTATGGCTACACCTTC. Amino acids: CASSPTYEGHGYGYTF. Combining the CDR3 with reference TRBV18 and TRBJ1-2 gives the whole variable domain NAGVMQNPRHLVRRRGQEARLRCSPMKGHSHVYWYRQLPEEGLKFMVYLQKENIIDESGMPKERFSAEFPKEGPSILRIQQVVRGDSAAYFCASSPTYEGHGYGYTFGSGTRLTVV.

The chain is built from TRBV19 and TRBJ1-5, with TRBD1 as a possible D gene (5 bases). The germline V gene has CDR1 LNHDA and CDR2 SQIVND (reference sequence). Trimming stripped 2 bases from V and 6 bases from J, with 11 bases between. The CDR3 extends over 14 amino acids. CDR3 residues: CASSIQGNGQPQHF. The CDR3 DNA follows: TGTGCCAGTAGTATACAGGGAAACGGTCAGCCCCAGCATTTT.

CDR3 nucleotide sequence: TGTGCCAGCAGCGCACAGGGTCGTGGCTACACCTTC. This encodes CASSAQGRGYTF. V gene TRBV3-1 (or the pseudogene TRBV3-2) combines with J gene TRBJ1-2; D possibly corresponds to TRBD1 (6 bases). The V and J ends lost 5 bases and 7 bases respectively, with 11 bases between them. Germline CDR1 reads LGHDT; CDR2 reads YNNKEL (reference sequence). The CDR3 covers 12 residues.

This clone was observed once. V and J are TRBV7-9 and TRBJ2-3; 7 bases match TRBD2. The CDR3 covers 13 residues. V was clipped by 5 bases and J by 5 bases; unmatched bases: 4. CDR1 and CDR2 (germline): SEHNR, FQNEAQ (reference sequence). The CDR3 sequence is CASSQWGGDTQYF. In DNA, the CDR3 is TGTGCCAGCAGCCAGTGGGGGGGAGATACGCAGTATTTT.

The V and J genes are TRBV28 and TRBJ2-2, with D maybe TRBD2 (6 bases). CDR3 length: 14 residues. V was trimmed by 10 bases and J by 4 bases, leaving 16 bases between them. Germline CDR1 and CDR2: MDHEN and SYDVKM. The CDR3 region is CATSGQGGTGELFF. In DNA form, the CDR3 reads TGTGCCACCTCGGGTCAGGGAGGCACCGGGGAGCTGTTTTTT.

The chain has TRBV2 and TRBJ2-7; 9 bases map to TRBD1. Germline V lookup: CDR1 SNHLY, CDR2 FYNNEI. This CDR3 contains 17 residues. V lost 1 base, J lost 1 base, and 8 bases stayed unmatched. CDR3 coding DNA: TGTGCCAGCAGTGAAGGCCCCCGGGACAGGGTTTCCTACGAGCAGTACGTC. Residues: CASSEGPRDRVSYEQYV.

This chain connects TRBV27 to TRBJ1-4; D is possibly TRBD1 (6 bases). The length of the CDR3 is 14 residues. CDR1 and CDR2 from the germline V gene are MNHEY and SMNVEV (reference sequence). V lost 3 bases and J lost 6, with 11 bases in between. In DNA form, the CDR3 reads TGTGCCAGCAGTTTGGGCAGGGGTTATGAAAAACTGTTTTTT. Protein sequence: CASSLGRGYEKLFF. Variable domain in full (rest from reference TRBV27 and TRBJ1-4): EAQVTQNPRYLITVTGKKLTVTCSQNMNHEYMSWYRQDPGLGLRQIYYSMNVEVTDKGDVPEGYKVSRKEKRNFPLILESPSPNQTSLYFCASSLGRGYEKLFFGSGTQLSVL.

The rearrangement links TRBV6-5 to TRBJ2-3; no firm D call. Trimming left V 8 bases short and J 5 bases short, with 11 bases between. The germline gives CDR1 MNHEY, CDR2 SVGAGI. The CDR3 extends over 12 amino acids. The CDR3 sequence is CASGSLKDTQYF. CDR3 DNA: TGTGCCAGCGGCTCCTTAAAAGATACGCAGTATTTT.

This chain joins TRBV19 and TRBJ2-7; 11 nucleotides line up with TRBD1. V lost 6 bases and J lost 5; bases outside the gene matches: 3. The CDR3 has 13 amino acids. From germline, CDR1 is LNHDA and CDR2 SQIVND (reference sequence). Written as DNA, the CDR3 is TGTGCCAGTAGCGGACAGGGGGCAAACGAGCAGTACTTC. Translation: CASSGQGANEQYF.

V is TRBV2 and J is TRBJ2-4, with 7 bases that match TRBD2. Germline V CDR1 and CDR2: SNHLY, FYNNEI. V lost 6 bases and J lost 0; bases outside the gene matches: 5. The CDR3 covers 15 residues. Written as DNA, the CDR3 is TGTGCCAGCAGGGGGACTACCCTAGCCAAAAACATTCAGTACTTC. Translation: CASRGTTLAKNIQYF.

The rearrangement uses TRBV5-1 and TRBJ1-2; D not certain. The CDR3 consists of 14 residues. CDR1 is SGHRS and CDR2 is YFSETQ in the germline V gene. Trimming took 3 bases from V and 8 from J, leaving 17 bases between them. The CDR3 reads CASSWRTGPGGYTF. CDR3 nucleotides: TGCGCCAGCAGCTGGCGCACGGGTCCCGGAGGCTACACCTTC.